This section outlines one TCR beta chain sequence together with its context. The sample comes from a study of blood T cell repertoires in COVID-19. Study context: The United States, Italy and Spain provided the acute and convalescent COVID-19 samples. T cells, B-cell-depleted T cells, or PBMCs provided the cDNA or gDNA that served as material.

Authors' analysis steps: Quantification of nucleated cells was approximated via reference gene primer amplification. Method: immunoSEQ multiplex PCR; TCRdb's copy keeps in-frame clones and lacks some. V, J and clone size derive from that table, while D and trimming were established from the DNA sequence. The repertoire has 95,000 or so clones, 60% to 85% of them found once; the top ten carry 18%. Germline lookup yields CDR1 MDHEN and CDR2 SYDVKM. The CDR3 has 16 amino acids. Losses at the gene ends were 2 bases for V and 8 bases for J; bases not matched to a gene: 8. This TCR came from a woman aged 80 or older with active or convalescent COVID-19. The sequencing input was peripheral blood. V usage is TRBV28 and J usage is TRBJ2-2; 10 nucleotides align to TRBD2. The CDR3 sequence is CASSLRLAGVPGELFF. The CDR3 DNA sequence: TGTGCCAGCAGTTTACGCCTAGCGGGAGTTCCTGGGGAGCTGTTTTTT. The full variable domain, with the rest looked up from reference TRBV28 and TRBJ2-2, is DVKVTQSSRYLVKRTGEKVFLECVQDMDHENMFWYRQDPGLGLRLIYFSYDVKMKEKGDIPEGYSVSREKKERFSLILESASTNQTSMYLCASSLRLAGVPGELFFGEGSRLTVL.